This T cell receptor beta chain came from a study of OX40 agonist ivuxolimab in advanced cancers. On the study more broadly: Ivuxolimab, an agonist antibody against OX40 (CD134), was given to patients. There were three patients with partial responses, one having hepatocellular carcinoma and two cutaneous melanoma.

Measured with immunoSEQ multiplex PCR; TCRdb has only the in-frame clones, and not every one. The table shows about 77,000 clones, with more than 75% occurring only once. The germline gives CDR1 SGHRS, CDR2 YFSETQ. The CDR3 runs to 14 residues. V was clipped by 4 bases and J by 0 bases; unmatched bases: 3. This TCR was sampled from an adult with an advanced solid tumor such as melanoma, head and neck, liver or kidney cancer. This specimen was CD4+ or CD8+ T cells sorted from blood, taken in a trial of the OX40 agonist ivuxolimab. The rearrangement links TRBV5-1 to TRBJ2-7; TRBD1 matches at 8 bases. CDR3 loop: CASSPTGGSYEQYF. CDR3 DNA: TGCGCCAGCAGCCCCACAGGGGGCTCCTACGAGCAGTACTTC.